This TCR beta chain was found in a study of blood T cell repertoires in COVID-19. Study context: Collection of acute and convalescent COVID-19 samples took place in the United States, Italy and Spain. Sample material is recorded as cDNA or gDNA derived from T cells, B-cell-depleted T cells, or PBMCs.

Study processing details: Reference gene primer amplification yielded estimated nucleated cell counts. Some clones are missing from TCRdb's copy, which holds only in-frame ones; the method was immunoSEQ multiplex PCR. The V and J calls and clone size are taken from that table; D and trimming were inferred from the DNA. This table has 100,000 to 150,000 clones, approximately 74% appearing once. V shed 4 bases, J shed 6 bases, and the junction held 16 bases outside the gene matches. CDR3 length: 17 residues. Germline assignment: CDR1 MNHNS and CDR2 SASEGT. The genes are TRBV6-1 and TRBJ2-7; 9 positions agree with TRBD1. The sequenced material came from peripheral blood. This TCR came from a woman in her seventies with acute or convalescent COVID-19. The CDR3 nucleotides read TGTGCCAGCAGTGTATCAACAGGGGGCGCTTTAGGTCTCGAGCAGTACTTC. This encodes CASSVSTGGALGLEQYF.